A single sample gave rise to the 8 T cell receptor beta chains below, sequenced in a study of graft-versus-host responses after intestinal transplantation. The authors processed graft tissue to release intraepithelial and lamina propria lymphocytes. Some clones are missing from TCRdb's copy, which holds only in-frame ones; the method was immunoSEQ multiplex PCR. The sample lists approximately 5,000 clones; 65% to 90% were seen once. The sequencing here drew on ileum tissue, taken 156 days after intestinal transplant. These receptor sequences come from a human patient who received an intestinal transplant, so some T cells may come from the graft donor.

The V gene is TRBV7-2, the J gene TRBJ2-7; D is possibly TRBD1 or TRBD2 (6 bases each). Germline-derived CDR1 and CDR2 are SGHTA and FQGNSA. The CDR3 loop spans 14 amino acids. V lost 1 base to trimming and J lost 5 bases, with 12 bases between them. The CDR3 protein is CASSLEGGVNEQYF. In DNA form, the CDR3 reads TGTGCCAGCAGCTTAGAGGGGGGTGTGAACGAGCAGTACTTC.

This clone was seen only once. This chain links TRBV6-1 with TRBJ1-4, with D possibly TRBD1 on 6 matching bases. This CDR3 is 18 amino acids long. V dropped 4 bases and J dropped 0 bases, with 18 bases sitting between them. Germline CDR1 reads MNHNS; CDR2 reads SASEGT. The CDR3 DNA is TGTGCCAGCAGTGGGGGTGACAACAGGGTTTCAACTAATGAAAAACTGTTTTTT. Translating it yields CASSGGDNRVSTNEKLFF.

This clone has just one count. The chain is built from TRBV15 and TRBJ1-6, with 8 nucleotides matching TRBD1. Unmatched junction bases numbered 7, after V lost 3 bases and J lost 9 bases. The germline gives CDR1 LNHNV, CDR2 YYDKDF (reference sequence). This CDR3 has 15 residues. The chain's CDR3 is CATSRRTGRGSPLHF. The DNA for the CDR3 is TGTGCCACCAGCAGGAGGACAGGGCGGGGTTCACCCCTCCACTTT.

V gene TRBV7-2 combines with J gene TRBJ2-3; possibly TRBD1 for D (5 bases). Trimming took off 1 base at V and 4 bases at J, with 6 bases between the two ends. Germline V gene data show CDR1 as SGHTA and CDR2 as FQGNSA. There are 13 residues in the CDR3. The CDR3: CASSLGGADTQYF. CDR3 DNA sequence: TGTGCCAGCAGCTTAGGGGGCGCAGATACGCAGTATTTT.

In DNA form, the CDR3 reads TGCGCCAGCAGCCAAGAAGGAGGGGGTTTAATCACAGATACGCAGTATTTT. It codes for CASSQEGGGLITDTQYF. The chain links TRBV4-3 to TRBJ2-3; either TRBD1 or TRBD2 may supply D (6 bases each). This CDR3 has 17 residues. V was trimmed by 0 bases and J by 2 bases, leaving 15 bases between them. From germline, CDR1 is LGHNA and CDR2 YSLEER.

The rearrangement joins TRBV18 to TRBJ2-5; the D call may be TRBD1 or TRBD2 (5 bases each). The CDR3 sequence is 14 residues long. The V gene's germline CDR1 is KGHSH and CDR2 LQKENI. V lost 2 bases, J lost 1 base, and 8 bases lay in between. In nucleotides, the CDR3 is TGTGCCAGCTCACCAGGTGGGGGCCAAGAGACCCAGTACTTC. It translates to CASSPGGGQETQYF.

This clone was seen a few times. The rearrangement joins TRBV5-1 to TRBJ1-3; possibly TRBD1 for D (5 bases). V shed 2 bases and J shed 0 bases, with 9 bases lying between them. The CDR3 is 15 residues long. Germline CDR1 and CDR2: SGHRS and YFSETQ. CDR3 in DNA: TGCGCCAGCAGCTTAGACAGCGGCTCTGGAAACACCATATATTTT. Residues: CASSLDSGSGNTIYF.

This clone turned up a few times. The J gene is TRBJ1-1, the V gene TRBV7-3; the D is unclear. The CDR3 contains 15 residues. V was clipped by 1 base and J by 1 base, with 10 bases between them. The germline CDR1 and CDR2 sequences are SGHTA and FQGTGA. The CDR3 coding sequence is TGTGCCAGCAGCTTAAATTCGGACCCGAACACTGAAGCTTTCTTT. The encoded protein is CASSLNSDPNTEAFF.